One sample yielded the 3 T cell receptor beta chains listed below, sequenced in a study of naive and memory T cell subsets. Two oligonucleotides, mixed equimolar, formed the beta constant-region primer covering TRBC1 and TRBC2. Ligated cDNA was amplified by four rounds of PCR with nested alpha and beta constant-region primers and SP2. TCRdb analysed the UMI-ligation and nested PCR reads with MiXCR anew, one entry per CDR3 protein. This sample has about 90,000 distinct CDR3 sequences, with 11% found just once. Findings and limits, study-wide: A few larger clonotypes appeared in naive repertoires, especially CD8, possibly memory cells re-expressing CD45RA.

The antigens these receptors bind are not known. The sequenced sample was naive CD4+ T cells from blood. The receptors come from a human donor in good health.

As regards this clonotype: Since a much larger clone is just one base distant, this may be a read error. The rearrangement uses TRBV9 and TRBJ2-1, with D perhaps matching TRBD1 (5 bases). The CDR3 loop spans 16 amino acids. Germline V lookup: CDR1 SGDLS, CDR2 YYNGEE. DNA of the CDR3: TGTGCCAGAAGCGTAGTTGGCAGGGAAGACAGATATGAGCAGTTCTTC. As protein: CARSVVGREDRYEQFF.

The CDR3 DNA follows: TGCGCCAGCAGCCAGCCAAGTGGGAGCAATGAGCAGTTCTTC. Translating it yields CASSQPSGSNEQFF. This rearrangement joins TRBV4-1 to TRBJ2-1; tentatively, D is TRBD2 (5 bases). This CDR3 region has 14 residues. V lost 3 bases, J lost 6 bases, and 12 bases lay in between. Per the germline V gene, CDR1 is MGHRA and CDR2 is YSYEKL.

This clonotype was counted between two and nine times. CDR3 sequence reads: CASSSRLAGVNEQFF. The DNA of the CDR3 is TGTGCCAGCAGCTCTAGACTAGCGGGGGTCAATGAGCAGTTCTTC. The gene calls are TRBV7-9 and TRBJ2-1; 12 positions agree with TRBD2. Germline assignment: CDR1 SEHNR and CDR2 FQNEAQ (reference sequence). V lost 4 bases, J lost 6 bases, and 4 bases stayed unmatched. The CDR3 runs to 15 residues.